This T cell receptor (beta chain) stems from a study of T cells after somatic rescue of genetic block. The ends were cut back, 5 bases at V and 6 bases at J, with 14 bases in the middle. Germline V CDR1 and CDR2: SGHNT, YENEEA. This CDR3 comprises 13 residues. Using immunoSEQ multiplex PCR, the repertoire was profiled, and TCRdb retains in-frame clones only, with some absent. This sample yields 67,000 or so clones, of which roughly 93% are seen a single time; approximately 3% belongs to the top ten. The J gene is TRBJ2-7, the V gene TRBV11-3; D uncertain. The sequence came from a man aged 25 to 40. The sample consisted of peripheral blood mononuclear cells (PBMCs). The CDR3 sequence is CASSATRLGEQYF. The DNA for the CDR3 is TGTGCCAGCAGCGCAACAAGGCTCGGCGAGCAGTACTTC.